The 25 T cell receptor beta chains given below trace back to one sample, sequenced in a study of blood T cells in healthy people across ages. Then a second PCR, running about 7 to 11 cycles, was carried out with a sample-barcoded 5' primer and a J-beta primer mix. TCRdb recomputed calls from the 5' RACE reads with MiXCR, one row per CDR3 protein. The sample gives just under 900,000 distinct CDR3 sequences, more than 25% of which show up once; 17% is in the top ten. Sequencing was performed on blood. The receptors were gathered from a woman aged 80 or over in good health.

This clonotype was seen at least ten times. CDR3: CSARIQGGEAFF. The CDR3 coding sequence is TGCAGTGCTAGGATACAGGGCGGTGAAGCTTTCTTT. The rearrangement joins TRBV20-1 to TRBJ1-1, with a possible D match to TRBD1 (6 bases). Germline-derived CDR1 and CDR2 are DFQATT and SNEGSKA (reference sequence). This CDR3 spans 12 amino acids. With 3 bases removed from V and 7 bases from J, the gap between germline ends came to 12 bases.

Note on this clonotype: This clone may be a read error of a much larger clone one base away. The chain employs TRBV6-5 and TRBJ1-2, with D maybe TRBD1 (5 bases). V shed 3 bases and J shed 7 bases, with 15 bases lying between them. This CDR3 contains 14 residues. Germline CDR1 is MNHEY and CDR2 is SVGAGI. CDR3 sequence: CASSYRSRDGGYTF. DNA for the CDR3: TGTGCCAGCAGTTATCGTTCCAGGGATGGTGGCTACACCTTC.

The chain uses TRBV20-1 and TRBJ2-5; 11 nucleotides align to TRBD1. This CDR3 has 16 residues. CDR1 and CDR2 from the germline V gene are DFQATT and SNEGSKA (reference sequence). Germline trimming cut 0 bases from V and 11 bases from J; bases unmatched to any gene: 14. CDR3 sequence reads: CSARDLDRGLSDGQYF. CDR3 bases: TGCAGTGCTAGAGATCTGGACAGGGGGCTTTCGGATGGGCAGTACTTC.

The chain joins TRBV12-3 or TRBV12-4 to TRBJ1-1; 7 bases are a match to TRBD1. The CDR3 covers 17 residues. J was trimmed by 2 bases and V by 6 bases; bases with no gene match: 15. The CDR3: CASSPNVGRQGNTEAFF. In DNA, the CDR3 is TGTGCCAGCAGCCCCAACGTCGGTAGACAGGGAAACACTGAAGCTTTCTTT.

The chain has TRBV2 and TRBJ2-3; 8 nucleotides match TRBD1. The CDR3 has 15 residues. The V segment lost 7 bases and the J segment 5 bases; nucleotides outside the gene matches: 11. Germline values: CDR1 SNHLY, CDR2 FYNNEI. DNA for the CDR3: TGTGCCAGCACCTCGAGGACAGGGTGGATAGATACGCAGTATTTT. Its translation: CASTSRTGWIDTQYF.

This clonotype was seen repeatedly, ten times or more. The chain joins TRBV6-2 or TRBV6-3 to TRBJ2-7; 9 bases line up with TRBD1. Germline V lookup: CDR1 MNHEY, CDR2 SVGEGT. The J segment lost 0 bases and the V segment lost 4 bases, leaving 4 bases of the junction unmatched. The CDR3 sequence is 15 residues long. In DNA, the CDR3 is TGTGCCAGCAGTTCCCGGGACAGGGCCTCCTACGAGCAGTACTTC. Protein sequence: CASSSRDRASYEQYF.

J is TRBJ1-1 and V is TRBV18; D gene uncertain. V was clipped by 6 bases and J by 4 bases, with 18 bases between them. Per the germline V gene, CDR1 is KGHSH and CDR2 is LQKENI. CDR3 length equals 15 residues. CDR3 in DNA: TGTGCCAGCTCCCTAGTGCAGGACGGCGGCACTGAAGCTTTCTTT. As protein: CASSLVQDGGTEAFF.

This clonotype was seen at least ten times. This chain links TRBV20-1 with TRBJ2-1; 8 nucleotides match TRBD2. CDR1 is DFQATT and CDR2 is SNEGSKA in the germline V gene (reference sequence). J was trimmed by 2 bases and V by 1 base; bases with no gene match: 4. The CDR3 totals 15 residues. CDR3 sequence (DNA): TGCAGTGCTAGAGGGGAAGCGGGGGCCTACAATGAGCAGTTCTTC. Translation: CSARGEAGAYNEQFF.

The chain links TRBV4-1 to TRBJ1-1; no clear D gene. The CDR3 totals 15 residues. Germline V CDR1 and CDR2: MGHRA, YSYEKL. V lost 1 base and J 1 base, leaving 10 bases between the germline ends. Written as DNA, the CDR3 is TGCGCCAGCAGCCAAGGCCAGGCCAGGAACACTGAAGCTTTCTTT. It translates to CASSQGQARNTEAFF.

At least ten counts were recorded for this clonotype. The chain recombines TRBV6-5 with TRBJ2-3, with 8 bases identical to TRBD2. V trimming: 4 bases; J trimming: 9 bases; junction bases outside the gene matches: 6. In germline, CDR1 is MNHEY, CDR2 SVGAGI. The CDR3 runs to 13 residues. DNA of the CDR3: TGTGCCAGCAGTTCCGTACTAGCGGCCACGCAGTATTTT. Amino acid sequence: CASSSVLAATQYF.

This clonotype was seen only a few times. This may arise from a read error, as a much more abundant clone is one base away. The chain links TRBV7-2 to TRBJ2-2; D not certain. The CDR3 sequence is 13 residues long. Per germline, CDR1 SGHTA and CDR2 FQGNSA. V was shortened by 1 base and J by 5 bases, with 5 bases between the two germline ends. As DNA, the CDR3 is TGTGCCAGCAGCTTAGGGAAAACCGGGGAGCTGTTTTTT. Translation gives CASSLGKTGELFF.

The chain employs TRBV7-9 and TRBJ1-5; D ambiguous. Germline-derived CDR1 and CDR2 are SEHNR and FQNEAQ (reference sequence). The CDR3 loop spans 15 amino acids. The ends were cut back, 5 bases at V and 0 bases at J, with 11 bases in the middle. CDR3 bases: TGTGCCAGCAGCCATGACAAGTATAGCAATCAGCCCCAGCATTTT. Its protein product is CASSHDKYSNQPQHF.

The chain recombines TRBV7-2 with TRBJ2-4; 12 nucleotides align to TRBD2. V was clipped by 5 bases and J by 13 bases; unmatched bases: 15. This CDR3 spans 16 amino acids. Germline lookup yields CDR1 SGHTA and CDR2 FQGNSA. Written as DNA, the CDR3 is TGTGCCAGCAGCCCCCGGACTAGCGGGGTCTCGGGGGAGCAGTACTTC. It specifies CASSPRTSGVSGEQYF.

The chain has TRBV7-2 and TRBJ2-3, with 8 bases that match TRBD2. CDR1 and CDR2 (germline): SGHTA, FQGNSA. Trimming removed 0 bases from V and 3 bases from J; junction bases left unmatched: 11. This CDR3 contains 18 residues. The CDR3 protein is CASSLAPRTGGGTDTQYF. For the CDR3, the DNA is TGTGCCAGCAGCTTAGCGCCCCGGACTGGCGGGGGGACAGATACGCAGTATTTT.

The rearrangement uses TRBV10-1 and TRBJ2-7, with 7 nucleotides matching TRBD1. With the DNA end fitting TRBJ2-5 better, the J assignment may be wrong. The V gene's germline CDR1 is WNHNN and CDR2 SYGVQD (reference sequence). The length of the CDR3 is 15 residues. The CDR3 DNA reads as TGCGCCAGCAGTGAGACAGGGGTGGCCATGGAGACCCAGTACTTC. Protein product: CASSETGVAMETQYF.

In this sample, this clonotype turned up a few times. The chain carries TRBV7-9 and TRBJ1-1; D gene uncertain. CDR3 length equals 10 residues. V gave up 5 bases and J gave up 8 bases, with 6 bases separating them. Germline loops: CDR1 SEHNR, CDR2 FQNEAQ (reference sequence). CDR3 coding DNA: TGTGCCAGCAGCGTAGAAGAAGCTTTCTTT. Its protein product is CASSVEEAFF.

The rearrangement links TRBV20-1 to TRBJ2-3; a weak D match, TRBD1 (7 bases). The ends were cut back, 6 bases at V and 6 bases at J, with 22 bases in the middle. This CDR3 contains 15 residues. Germline CDR1 DFQATT, CDR2 SNEGSKA (reference sequence). CDR3 nucleotides: TGCAGTGCCCCCAGGGGGGCCAAAAGGGGGGATACGCAGTATTTT. This translates into CSAPRGAKRGDTQYF.

The rearrangement links TRBV7-2 to TRBJ2-5; tentatively, D is TRBD1 (7 bases). Trimming removed 3 bases from V and 4 bases from J, with 12 bases in between. The CDR3 is made up of 14 amino acids. CDR1 is SGHTA, CDR2 FQGNSA, per germline. The CDR3 region is CASSFRQGGETQYF. The CDR3 DNA sequence: TGTGCCAGCAGCTTTAGACAGGGAGGAGAGACCCAGTACTTC.

Of note for this clonotype: The germline gene is not matched at one end of the junction; a read error may be the cause. The genes are TRBV5-5 and TRBJ2-1; 14 bases align to TRBD2. Germline V gene data show CDR1 as SGHKS and CDR2 as YYEKEE (reference sequence). The CDR3 is 15 residues long. The CDR3 region is CAGSQGLAGVVEQFF. The CDR3 coding sequence is TGTGCCGGCAGCCAGGGACTAGCGGGAGTTGTTGAGCAGTTCTTC. The full variable domain, in which reference TRBV5-5 and TRBJ2-1 provide the parts outside the CDR3, is DAGVTQSPTHLIKTRGQQVTLRCSPISGHKSVSWYQQVLGQGPQFIFQYYEKEERGRGNFPDRFSARQFPNYSSELNVNALLLGDSALYLCAGSQGLAGVVEQFFGPGTRLTVL.

V gene TRBV20-1 combines with J gene TRBJ1-4; D ambiguous. V was trimmed by 0 bases and J by 16 bases, leaving 24 bases between them. Germline CDR1 DFQATT, CDR2 SNEGSKA (reference sequence). The CDR3 extends over 15 amino acids. CDR3 region: CSARDPTGPSEERFF. CDR3 coding DNA: TGCAGTGCTAGAGATCCCACGGGCCCCTCCGAGGAACGGTTTTTT.

In DNA, the CDR3 is TGTGCCAGCAGTGACCGTATGCACGAGCAGTACTTC. Its translation is CASSDRMHEQYF. V usage is TRBV2 and J usage is TRBJ2-7; D call uncertain. In germline, CDR1 is SNHLY, CDR2 FYNNEI. Trimming stripped 3 bases from V and 5 bases from J, with 8 bases between. The CDR3 consists of 12 residues.

The V and J genes are TRBV2 and TRBJ2-3; the match to TRBD1 covers 8 bases. Germline assignment: CDR1 SNHLY and CDR2 FYNNEI. The CDR3 sequence is 15 residues long. With 8 bases clipped from V and 0 bases from J, the junction kept 7 bases outside the gene matches. CDR3 in DNA: TGTGCCAGCGGGGACAGGCGACCTAGCACAGATACGCAGTATTTT. Protein: CASGDRRPSTDTQYF.

This clonotype was seen a few times. CDR3 bases: TGTGCCAGCAGCGCTGGGACGAACACTGAAGCTTTCTTT. It translates to CASSAGTNTEAFF. J is TRBJ1-1 and V is TRBV25-1; D might be TRBD1 (5 bases). Per the germline V gene, CDR1 is MGHDK and CDR2 is SYGVNS. The ends were cut back, 6 bases at V and 1 base at J, with 9 bases in the middle. CDR3 length equals 13 residues.

To note about this clonotype: A much larger clone lies one base from this, so it may be a read error. This rearrangement joins TRBV5-1 to TRBJ2-2; no definite D call. V shed 0 bases and J shed 2 bases, with 8 bases lying between them. The germline V gene has CDR1 SGHRS and CDR2 YFSETQ. This CDR3 region has 15 residues. The CDR3 region is CASSLVGINTGELFF. For the CDR3, the DNA is TGCGCCAGCAGCTTGGTGGGCATAAACACCGGGGAGCTGTTTTTT. The full variable domain, in which reference TRBV5-1 and TRBJ2-2 provide the parts outside the CDR3, is KAGVTQTPRYLIKTRGQQVTLSCSPISGHRSVSWYQQTPGQGLQFLFEYFSETQRNKGNFPGRFSGRQFSNSRSEMNVSTLELGDSALYLCASSLVGINTGELFFGEGSRLTVL.

The V call is TRBV6-2 or TRBV6-3, the J call TRBJ1-1, with 12 bases that match TRBD1. There are 19 residues in the CDR3. J was trimmed by 4 bases and V by 7 bases; bases with no gene match: 19. Germline V gene data show CDR1 as MNHEY and CDR2 as SVGEGT. Here the CDR3 DNA reads TGTGCCAGCATTTATACCCGGGACAGGGGGCGCGGTGCGGGCACTGAAGCTTTCTTT. It encodes CASIYTRDRGRGAGTEAFF.